This TCR beta chain was identified in a study of human T cells and chemical hapten exposure. At the level of the study: Patch tests containing 0.01% DPC, applied to the upper back, were read at 6 days. Study-level findings and limits: After DPC sensitization, TCRs above 1 in 1000 frequency showed no change.

Stated time point: pre-sensitization, week 0. Treatment here: therapeutic diphenylcyclopropenone sensitization with weekly scalp DPC. Patches went on only after blood had been drawn each time. This clonotype appeared a few times. Its antigen is not known. As originally analysed: Samples held a median of roughly 100,000 TCRs, range about 23,224–700,000. MiXCR, run by TCRdb on the RACE reads, gives a single entry per CDR3 protein. TCRdb's processing, not the authors', yielded these V and J calls. The data contain some 300,000 distinct CDR3 sequences, around 5.5% of them singletons. The sequencing used whole blood, collected in connection with sensitization to the hapten diphenylcyclopropenone (DPC). The clonotype comes from a woman aged 18 to 35 with alopecia areata. Some clones in this sample may be carry-over from other donors' samples.

CDR3 protein: CASSSPPLRGAGNEQFF. CDR3 bases: TGTGCCAGCAGCTCCCCCCCGCTGCGGGGGGCGGGCAATGAGCAGTTCTTC. The chain employs TRBV7-6 and TRBJ2-1; 8 bases are shared with TRBD2. With 4 bases clipped from V and 6 bases from J, the junction kept 14 bases outside the gene matches. The CDR3 covers 17 residues. Germline loops: CDR1 SGHVS, CDR2 FNYEAQ.